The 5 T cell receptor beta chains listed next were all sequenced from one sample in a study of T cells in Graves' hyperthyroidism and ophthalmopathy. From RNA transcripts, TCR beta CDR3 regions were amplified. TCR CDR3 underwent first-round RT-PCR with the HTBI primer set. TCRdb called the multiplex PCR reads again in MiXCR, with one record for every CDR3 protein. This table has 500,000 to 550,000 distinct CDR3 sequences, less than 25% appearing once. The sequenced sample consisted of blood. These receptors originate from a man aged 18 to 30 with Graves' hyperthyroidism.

CDR3 residues: CASRPRRENTEAFF. In nucleotides, the CDR3 is TGTGCCAGCAGACCCCGGAGGGAGAACACTGAAGCTTTCTTT. The chain employs TRBV12-3 or TRBV12-4 and TRBJ1-1; no clear D. The CDR3 covers 14 residues. V lost 6 bases and J lost 1, with 12 bases in between.

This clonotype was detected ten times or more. The CDR3 sequence: CASSDRGGLWGYTF. The DNA of the CDR3 is TGTGCCAGCAGTGACAGGGGGGGCCTTTGGGGCTACACCTTC. The V gene is TRBV6-1, the J gene TRBJ1-2; TRBD1 matches 7 bases. This CDR3 spans 14 amino acids. Germline V gene lookup returns CDR1 MNHNS and CDR2 SASEGT. The V and J ends lost 3 bases and 8 bases, in that order; junction bases with no gene match: 9.

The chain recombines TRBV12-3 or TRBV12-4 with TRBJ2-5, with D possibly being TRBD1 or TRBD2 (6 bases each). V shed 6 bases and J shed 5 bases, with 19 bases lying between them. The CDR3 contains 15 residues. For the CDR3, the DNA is TGTGCCAGCAGCCCCGGGGGCGCCGTTTGGGAGACCCAGTACTTC. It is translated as CASSPGGAVWETQYF.

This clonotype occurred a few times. The CDR3 coding sequence is TGTGCCACCAGTGGGGGGACAGTAAACACCGGGGAGCTGTTTTTT. It is translated as CATSGGTVNTGELFF. V usage is TRBV24-1 and J usage is TRBJ2-2, with 7 bases fitting TRBD1. Germline trimming cut 5 bases from V and 2 bases from J; bases unmatched to any gene: 4. This CDR3 is built from 15 residues. Per the germline V gene, CDR1 is KGHDR and CDR2 is SFDVKD.

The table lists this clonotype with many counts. CDR3 loop: CASSERHRSYEQYF. As DNA, the CDR3 is TGTGCCAGCAGTGAAAGGCACCGCTCCTACGAGCAGTACTTC. This chain links TRBV2 with TRBJ2-7; D is uncertain. Germline V gene sequence: CDR1 SNHLY, CDR2 FYNNEI. V was clipped by 2 bases and J by 0 bases, with 8 bases between them. This CDR3 contains 14 residues.